These T cell receptor beta chains were read from a single sample in a study of identical twins. From the 5' RACE reads, TCRdb called clonotypes with MiXCR, one entry per CDR3 protein. Of 500,000 to 600,000 distinct CDR3 sequences in the sample, less than 25% were seen once. A further study also used this sample, focusing on T cells expressing NK-cell markers.

The sequenced material came from CD4+ T cells sorted from blood. All receptors come from a woman aged 18-29 years in good health. CDR3s include the opening cysteine and the closing phenylalanine or tryptophan. Each record gives: J gene, clone size, V gene, D gene, CDR3 protein, CDR3 DNA. The D gene is left open where the match is weak. Clone size is shown for a subset of rows, as once, few, many or a class of expanded clone.

TRBJ2-3	-	TRBV12-3/TRBV12-4	-	CASSLQLVGTDTQYF	TGTGCCAGCAGCCTCCAGCTCGTAGGGACAGATACGCAGTATTTT
TRBJ1-6	-	TRBV15	-	CATGGNSPLHF	TGTGCCACAGGGGGTAATTCACCCCTCCACTTT
TRBJ2-3	-	TRBV5-1	-	CASSFSDRRDTQYF	TGCGCCAGCAGCTTCAGCGACCGGAGGGATACGCAGTATTTT
TRBJ2-6	-	TRBV5-1	-	CASGAGGVSGANVLTF	TGCGCCAGCGGAGCTGGCGGAGTCTCTGGGGCCAACGTCCTGACTTTC
TRBJ2-1	few	TRBV20-1	TRBD2	CSARDRLAGVNEQFF	TGCAGTGCTAGAGATCGGCTAGCGGGAGTCAATGAGCAGTTCTTC
TRBJ2-5	-	TRBV7-2	-	CASSLGLGDQETQYF	TGTGCCAGCAGCTTAGGGCTAGGGGACCAAGAGACCCAGTACTTC
TRBJ1-2	many	TRBV20-1	-	CSAILETAYGYTF	TGCAGTGCTATCCTTGAGACGGCCTATGGCTACACCTTC
TRBJ2-1	few	TRBV10-3	-	CAISDRGDEQFF	TGTGCCATCAGTGATAGAGGCGATGAGCAGTTCTTC
TRBJ2-6	many	TRBV7-2	-	CASSLDWTGANVLTF	TGTGCCAGCAGCTTAGACTGGACTGGGGCCAACGTCCTGACTTTC
TRBJ2-3	-	TRBV19	-	CASSITGGTDTQYF	TGTGCCAGTAGTATTACCGGAGGCACAGATACGCAGTATTTT
TRBJ2-6	-	TRBV5-6	TRBD1	CASSYNRGHFSGANVLTF	TGTGCCAGCAGCTATAACAGGGGCCACTTCTCTGGGGCCAACGTCCTGACTTTC
TRBJ2-1	few	TRBV15	-	CATRGVTNEQFF	TGTGCCACCAGGGGGGTGACCAATGAGCAGTTCTTC
TRBJ2-7	-	TRBV5-6	-	CASSLDILYEQYF	TGTGCCAGCAGCCTCGACATCCTCTACGAGCAGTACTTC
TRBJ2-7	-	TRBV7-2	-	CASSLASISYEQYF	TGTGCCAGCAGCTTAGCGTCCATTTCCTACGAGCAGTACTTC
TRBJ2-3	-	TRBV29-1	-	CSVVPLVRTTDTQYF	TGCAGCGTCGTCCCACTAGTGCGGACTACAGATACGCAGTATTTT
TRBJ1-4	-	TRBV20-1	-	CSAGGVREKLFF	TGCAGTGCCGGGGGGGTGAGAGAAAAACTGTTTTTT
TRBJ1-2	few	TRBV4-2	-	CASSQGRTGYTF	TGTGCCAGCAGCCAAGGACGGACTGGCTACACCTTC
TRBJ2-7	few	TRBV20-1	-	CSASDRLHYEQYF	TGCAGTGCTAGCGATAGATTACACTACGAGCAGTACTTC
TRBJ2-4	few	TRBV20-1	-	CSARGTMEGNIQYF	TGCAGTGCTAGGGGTACCATGGAGGGAAACATTCAGTACTTC
TRBJ2-3	once	TRBV20-1	-	CSARGGIAAPGTDTQYF	TGCAGTGCTAGAGGAGGTATTGCCGCCCCTGGCACAGATACGCAGTATTTT
TRBJ2-1	-	TRBV27	TRBD2	CASSSPTSLGNEQFF	TGTGCCAGCAGTTCGCCGACTAGCTTGGGGAATGAGCAGTTCTTC
TRBJ2-5	-	TRBV6-1	TRBD2	CAGGTSGREYQETQYF	TGTGCCGGGGGGACTAGCGGGAGGGAGTACCAAGAGACCCAGTACTTC
TRBJ2-7	many	TRBV20-1	-	CSAERGETYEQYF	TGCAGTGCTGAAAGGGGGGAGACCTACGAGCAGTACTTC
TRBJ2-5	-	TRBV7-2	TRBD2	CASSLQVRLAGTETQYF	TGTGCCAGCAGCTTACAGGTCCGGCTAGCGGGAACAGAGACCCAGTACTTC
TRBJ2-1	-	TRBV6-5	-	CASSTGPNKQFF	TGTGCCAGCAGTACCGGACCGAATAAGCAGTTCTTC
TRBJ2-7	-	TRBV7-2	TRBD1	CATQGQGAGEQYF	TGTGCCACCCAGGGACAGGGGGCGGGTGAGCAGTACTTC
TRBJ1-5	few	TRBV7-2	-	CASSASFNQPQHF	TGTGCCAGCAGCGCCAGCTTCAATCAGCCCCAGCATTTT
TRBJ2-3	-	TRBV5-1	TRBD2	CASKLAGGTSTDTQYF	TGCGCCAGCAAACTAGCGGGGGGAACTAGCACAGATACGCAGTATTTT
TRBJ2-1	few	TRBV5-1	TRBD2	CASSNTLADYNEQFF	TGCGCCAGCAGCAATACCCTAGCGGACTACAATGAGCAGTTCTTC